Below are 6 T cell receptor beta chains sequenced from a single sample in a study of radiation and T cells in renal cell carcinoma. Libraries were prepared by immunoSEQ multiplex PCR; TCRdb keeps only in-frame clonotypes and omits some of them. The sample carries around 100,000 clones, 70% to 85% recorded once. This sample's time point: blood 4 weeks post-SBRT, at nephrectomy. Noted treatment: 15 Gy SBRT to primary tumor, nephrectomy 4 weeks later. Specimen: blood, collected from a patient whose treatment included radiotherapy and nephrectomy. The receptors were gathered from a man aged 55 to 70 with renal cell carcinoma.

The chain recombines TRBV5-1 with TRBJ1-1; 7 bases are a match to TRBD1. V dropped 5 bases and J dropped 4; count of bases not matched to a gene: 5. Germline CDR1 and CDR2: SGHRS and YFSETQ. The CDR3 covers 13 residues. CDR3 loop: CASSLRDSTEAFF. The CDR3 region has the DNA TGCGCCAGCAGTCTCCGGGACAGCACTGAAGCTTTCTTT.

The CDR3 sequence is CASSRLNTGELFF. In DNA form, the CDR3 reads TGCGCCAGCAGCCGCCTCAACACCGGGGAGCTGTTTTTT. The rearrangement joins TRBV4-1 to TRBJ2-2; D is uncertain. Germline V CDR1 and CDR2: MGHRA, YSYEKL. Trimming took off 4 bases at V and 2 bases at J, with 5 bases between the two ends. This CDR3 is 13 amino acids long.

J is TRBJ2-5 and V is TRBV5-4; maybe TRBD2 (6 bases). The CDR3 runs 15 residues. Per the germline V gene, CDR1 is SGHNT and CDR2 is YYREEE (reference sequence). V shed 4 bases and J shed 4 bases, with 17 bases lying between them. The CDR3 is CASSPVGDLIETQYF. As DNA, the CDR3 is TGTGCCAGCAGCCCTGTGGGGGACTTGATAGAGACCCAGTACTTC.

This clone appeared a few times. The CDR3 region is CASSQTPAMNTEAFF. The CDR3 DNA reads as TGTGCCAGCAGTCAAACCCCAGCTATGAACACTGAAGCTTTCTTT. The chain employs TRBV6-6 and TRBJ1-1; D is unresolved. Trimming removed 5 bases from V and 0 bases from J, with 13 bases in between. Per germline, CDR1 MNHNY and CDR2 SVGAGI (reference sequence). CDR3 length equals 15 residues.

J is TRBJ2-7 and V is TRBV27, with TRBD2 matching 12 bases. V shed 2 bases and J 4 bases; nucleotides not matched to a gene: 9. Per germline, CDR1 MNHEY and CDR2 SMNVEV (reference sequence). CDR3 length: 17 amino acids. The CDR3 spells CASSLKGLAGPFYEQYF. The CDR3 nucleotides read TGTGCCAGCAGTTTAAAAGGACTAGCGGGACCCTTTTACGAGCAGTACTTC.

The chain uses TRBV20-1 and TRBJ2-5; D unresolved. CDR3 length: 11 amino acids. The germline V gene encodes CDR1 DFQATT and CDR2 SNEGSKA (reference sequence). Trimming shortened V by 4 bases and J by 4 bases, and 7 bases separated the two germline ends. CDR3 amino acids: CSATDVETQYF. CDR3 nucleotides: TGCAGTGCTACGGATGTAGAGACCCAGTACTTC.